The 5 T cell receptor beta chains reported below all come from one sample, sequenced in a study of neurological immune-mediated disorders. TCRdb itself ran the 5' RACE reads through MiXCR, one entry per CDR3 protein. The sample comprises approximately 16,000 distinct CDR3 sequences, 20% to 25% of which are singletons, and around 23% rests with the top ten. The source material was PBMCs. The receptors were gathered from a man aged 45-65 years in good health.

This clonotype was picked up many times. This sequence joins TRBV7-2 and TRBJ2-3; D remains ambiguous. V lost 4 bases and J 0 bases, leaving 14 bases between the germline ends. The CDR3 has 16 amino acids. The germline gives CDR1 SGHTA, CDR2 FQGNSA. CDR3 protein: CASSSLTTLSTDTQYF. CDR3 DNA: TGTGCCAGCAGCTCGCTAACAACGCTTAGCACAGATACGCAGTATTTT.

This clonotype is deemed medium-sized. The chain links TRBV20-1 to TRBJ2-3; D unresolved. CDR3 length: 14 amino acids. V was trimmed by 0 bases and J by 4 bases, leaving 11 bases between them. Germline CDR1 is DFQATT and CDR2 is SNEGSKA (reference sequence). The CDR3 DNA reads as TGCAGTGCTAGAGATTTAGGGATTGCAGATACGCAGTATTTT. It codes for CSARDLGIADTQYF.

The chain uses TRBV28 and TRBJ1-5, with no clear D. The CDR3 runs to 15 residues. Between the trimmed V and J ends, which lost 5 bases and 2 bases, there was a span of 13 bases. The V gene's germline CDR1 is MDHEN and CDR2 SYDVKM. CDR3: CASSVQGRGNQPQHF. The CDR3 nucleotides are TGTGCCAGCAGTGTACAAGGGAGGGGCAATCAGCCCCAGCATTTT.

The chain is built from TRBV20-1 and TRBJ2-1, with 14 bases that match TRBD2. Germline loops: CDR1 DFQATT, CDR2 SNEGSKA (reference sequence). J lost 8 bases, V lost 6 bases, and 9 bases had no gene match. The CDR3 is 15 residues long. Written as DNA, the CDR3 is TGCAGTGCAACCCAGGGACTAGCGGGAGCCCATGAGCAGTTCTTC. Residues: CSATQGLAGAHEQFF.

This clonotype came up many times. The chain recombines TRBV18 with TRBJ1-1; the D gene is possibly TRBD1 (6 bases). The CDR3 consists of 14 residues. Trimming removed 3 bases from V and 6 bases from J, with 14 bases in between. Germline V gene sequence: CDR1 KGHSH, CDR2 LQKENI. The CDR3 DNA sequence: TGTGCCAGCTCACCCACAGGGTATTATTCTGAAGCTTTCTTT. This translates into CASSPTGYYSEAFF.